This T cell receptor (beta chain) was captured by sequencing in a study of tumor-infiltrating lymphocytes in localized non-small cell lung cancer. Turning to the study itself: Several tumor histologies, both smoking statuses, and some post-neoadjuvant chemotherapy samples were included. Resected tumor was paired with non-adjacent uninvolved lung from the same patient. Study-wide results and limits: Immunotypes IM1 and IM2 had similar TCR-derived T-cell fractions. Each assay used a separate piece of the same tissue.

The protocol was immunoSEQ multiplex PCR, while the TCRdb copy is restricted to in-frame clones and leaves out a portion. The sample contains about 8,900 clones, 55% to 75% of which appear only once. Trimming took 8 bases from V and 3 from J, leaving 17 bases between them. This CDR3 comprises 15 residues. In germline, CDR1 is MNHEY, CDR2 SMNVEV (reference sequence). This clone was picked up a small number of times. Its antigen is still unknown. The J gene is TRBJ2-1, the V gene TRBV27; D is perhaps TRBD1 or TRBD2 (5 bases each). The clonotype was recovered from a human donor with non-small cell lung cancer. Sequenced sample: uninvolved lung tissue not adjacent to the tumor. The CDR3 protein is CASRIGGGDYNEQFF. The CDR3 region has the DNA TGTGCCAGCCGTATAGGTGGGGGAGACTACAATGAGCAGTTCTTC.